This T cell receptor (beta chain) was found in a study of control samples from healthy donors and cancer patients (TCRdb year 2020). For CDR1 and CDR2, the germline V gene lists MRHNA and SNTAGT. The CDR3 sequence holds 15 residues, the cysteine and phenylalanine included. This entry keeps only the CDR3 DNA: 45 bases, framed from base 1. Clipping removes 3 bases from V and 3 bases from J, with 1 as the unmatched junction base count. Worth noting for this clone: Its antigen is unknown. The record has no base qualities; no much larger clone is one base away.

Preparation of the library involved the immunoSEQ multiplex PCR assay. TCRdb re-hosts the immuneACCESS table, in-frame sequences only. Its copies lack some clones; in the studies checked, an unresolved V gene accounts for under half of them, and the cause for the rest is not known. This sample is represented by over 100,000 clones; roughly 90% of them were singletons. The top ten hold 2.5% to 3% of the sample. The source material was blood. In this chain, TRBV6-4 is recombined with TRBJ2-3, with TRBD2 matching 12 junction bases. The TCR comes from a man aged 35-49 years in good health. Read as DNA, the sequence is TGTGCCAGCAGTGAAACTAGCGGGGGGACAGATACGCAGTATTTT. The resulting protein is CASSETSGGTDTQYF.